One T cell receptor beta chain is described in this entry. The CDR3 regions of TCR beta were amplified from RNA transcripts. The HTBI primer set drove a first-round RT-PCR of the TCR CDR3. TCRdb analysed the multiplex PCR reads with MiXCR anew, one entry per CDR3 protein. Of fewer than 450,000 distinct CDR3 sequences in the sample, about 18% were seen once. These data are taken from a study of T cells in Graves' hyperthyroidism and ophthalmopathy. Study overall: At initial diagnosis, before any treatment had begun, peripheral blood was obtained.

Germline values: CDR1 SGHVS, CDR2 FNYEAQ. This CDR3 comprises 13 residues. Trimming took 7 bases from V and 3 from J, leaving 12 bases between them. The sequence was obtained from a man between 18 and 35 years old with Graves' ophthalmopathy. This rearrangement joins TRBV7-6 to TRBJ1-2, with D maybe TRBD1 (5 bases). Sequencing was done on a sample of blood. CDR3: CASTPGGDYGYTF. The CDR3 nucleotides are TGTGCCAGCACCCCGGGGGGGGACTATGGCTACACCTTC.